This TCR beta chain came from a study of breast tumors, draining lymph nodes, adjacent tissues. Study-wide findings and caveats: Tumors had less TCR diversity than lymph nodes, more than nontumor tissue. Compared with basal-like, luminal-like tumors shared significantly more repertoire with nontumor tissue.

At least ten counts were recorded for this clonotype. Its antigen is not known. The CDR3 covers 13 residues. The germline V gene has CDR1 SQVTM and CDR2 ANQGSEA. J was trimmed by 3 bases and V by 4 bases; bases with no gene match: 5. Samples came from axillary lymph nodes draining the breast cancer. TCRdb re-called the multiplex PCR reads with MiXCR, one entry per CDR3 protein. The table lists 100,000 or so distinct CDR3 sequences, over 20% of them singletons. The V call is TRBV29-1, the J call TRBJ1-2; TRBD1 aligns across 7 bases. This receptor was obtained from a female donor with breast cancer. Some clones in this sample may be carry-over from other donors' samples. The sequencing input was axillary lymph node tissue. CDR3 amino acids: CSVGAGGDYGYTF. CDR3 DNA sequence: TGCAGCGTTGGGGCAGGGGGGGACTATGGCTACACCTTC.